This note documents a single TCR beta chain sequence. The data originate from a study of blood T cell repertoires in COVID-19. The CDR3 length is 14 residues. CDR1 is MGHRA and CDR2 is YSYEKL in the germline V gene. Trimming left V 0 bases short and J 4 bases short, with 9 bases between. Clones were read by immunoSEQ multiplex PCR, and TCRdb kept only the in-frame ones, dropping some. The sample lists about 440,000 clones, 90% occurring once. This sequence was found in a man aged 18 to 30 who had recovered from COVID-19. Sequenced input: PBMCs or T cells enriched from blood (not recorded which). The chain combines TRBV4-1 with TRBJ1-2; unclear D gene. The CDR3 coding sequence is TGCGCCAGCAGCCAAGAACCAGACATCTATGGCTACACCTTC. Translating it yields CASSQEPDIYGYTF.